These T cell receptor beta chains were read from a single sample in a study of OX40 agonist ivuxolimab in advanced cancers. The data were produced by immunoSEQ multiplex PCR, yet TCRdb's version contains in-frame clones alone and is incomplete. The profile covers around 14,000 clones, with 70% to 75% appearing a single time and roughly 35% taken by the ten largest. The input for sequencing was CD4+ or CD8+ T cells sorted from blood, taken in a trial of the OX40 agonist ivuxolimab. These receptors all stem from an adult with an advanced solid tumor such as melanoma, head and neck, liver or kidney cancer. The CDR3 runs from the conserved cysteine through the conserved F or W. D genes are given only for firm matches. Expanded clones get a size class; other rows say once, few or many, or leave the size out.

cdr3_nt: TGTGCCTGGAGTACGGACAGGGGGCTCTATGGCTACACCTTC
cdr3_aa: CAWSTDRGLYGYTF
j_call: TRBJ1-2
v_call: TRBV30
d_call: TRBD1
clone_size: medium-sized

cdr3_nt: TGTGCCAGCAGTTCCTCCGGGGGGTTTCCCTACGAGCAGTACTTC
cdr3_aa: CASSSSGGFPYEQYF
j_call: TRBJ2-7
v_call: TRBV27
d_call: TRBD2
clone_size: NA

cdr3_nt: TGTGCCAGCAGCCCCCCCCCTTACAATGAGCAGTTCTTC
cdr3_aa: CASSPPPYNEQFF
j_call: TRBJ2-1
v_call: TRBV7-9
d_call: NA
clone_size: NA

cdr3_nt: TGTGCCAGCAGCAACAGACAGGGGGCAGATACGCAGTATTTT
cdr3_aa: CASSNRQGADTQYF
j_call: TRBJ2-3
v_call: TRBV13
d_call: TRBD1
clone_size: NA

cdr3_nt: TGTGCCAGTAGTATAGGTAGTGGGGACAGGCCCTACGAGCAGTACTTC
cdr3_aa: CASSIGSGDRPYEQYF
j_call: TRBJ2-7
v_call: TRBV19
d_call: TRBD1
clone_size: few

cdr3_nt: TGTGCCAGCAGTTTATTGGGGGGCTATGGCTACACCTTC
cdr3_aa: CASSLLGGYGYTF
j_call: TRBJ1-2
v_call: TRBV27
d_call: NA
clone_size: NA

cdr3_nt: TGTGCCAGCAGTTTGGAGGCGGGCCTCTACGAGCAGTACTTC
cdr3_aa: CASSLEAGLYEQYF
j_call: TRBJ2-7
v_call: TRBV27
d_call: NA
clone_size: NA

cdr3_nt: TGTGCCAGCAGCCACCCCCGGGGCCAAGAGACCCAGTACTTC
cdr3_aa: CASSHPRGQETQYF
j_call: TRBJ2-5
v_call: TRBV16
d_call: NA
clone_size: NA

cdr3_nt: TGCGCCAGCAGCCAAGATAGACAGGGCGGAGGGACAGATACGCAGTATTTT
cdr3_aa: CASSQDRQGGGTDTQYF
j_call: TRBJ2-3
v_call: TRBV4-3
d_call: NA
clone_size: once

cdr3_nt: TGTGCCAGCAGCTCCACCGCGACGGGACAGGGGAATGAAAAACTGTTTTTT
cdr3_aa: CASSSTATGQGNEKLFF
j_call: TRBJ1-4
v_call: TRBV7-9
d_call: TRBD1
clone_size: few

cdr3_nt: TGTGCCAGTAGCCTCTCGACTAGCTACAATGAGCAGTTCTTC
cdr3_aa: CASSLSTSYNEQFF
j_call: TRBJ2-1
v_call: TRBV19
d_call: NA
clone_size: NA

cdr3_nt: TGTGCCAGGAAAGGGGTCTGGCGGGCTGACAATGAGCAGTTCTTC
cdr3_aa: CARKGVWRADNEQFF
j_call: TRBJ2-1
v_call: TRBV5-7
d_call: NA
clone_size: NA

cdr3_nt: TGTGCCAGCAGCTTAGGGGTCTCAACCACTGAAGCTTTCTTT
cdr3_aa: CASSLGVSTTEAFF
j_call: TRBJ1-1
v_call: TRBV11-2
d_call: NA
clone_size: NA

cdr3_nt: TGTGCCAGCAGTTACTCGATTCTCGGGACCCAAGAGACCCAGTACTTC
cdr3_aa: CASSYSILGTQETQYF
j_call: TRBJ2-5
v_call: TRBV6-5
d_call: NA
clone_size: once

cdr3_nt: TGTGCCAGCAGACAAGGGACAGGGGGAACCTACGAGCAGTACTTC
cdr3_aa: CASRQGTGGTYEQYF
j_call: TRBJ2-7
v_call: TRBV27
d_call: TRBD1
clone_size: NA

cdr3_nt: TGTGCCAGCAGTACCGGACAGGGAGGGAACTATGGCTACACCTTC
cdr3_aa: CASSTGQGGNYGYTF
j_call: TRBJ1-2
v_call: TRBV25-1
d_call: TRBD1
clone_size: NA

cdr3_nt: TGTGCCAGCAGTGAAGACAATGTCGGGCAGTTCTTC
cdr3_aa: CASSEDNVGQFF
j_call: TRBJ2-1
v_call: TRBV7-9
d_call: NA
clone_size: NA

cdr3_nt: TGTGCCAGCAGTGAATCCAGGGATTGGGAAAACTATGGCTACACCTTC
cdr3_aa: CASSESRDWENYGYTF
j_call: TRBJ1-2
v_call: TRBV6-1
d_call: NA
clone_size: NA

cdr3_nt: TGTGCCAGTAGTATAGATCTAGCGGGACTGAACACCGGGGAGCTGTTTTTT
cdr3_aa: CASSIDLAGLNTGELFF
j_call: TRBJ2-2
v_call: TRBV19
d_call: TRBD2
clone_size: NA

cdr3_nt: TGCGCCAGCAGTGAGTCGAGATTCTCGAACAGAAAACCCTACGAGCAGTACTTC
cdr3_aa: CASSESRFSNRKPYEQYF
j_call: TRBJ2-7
v_call: TRBV10-1
d_call: NA
clone_size: NA

cdr3_nt: TGTGCCAGCAGTGGACAGGGGGCAACTGGGGCCAACGTCCTGACTTTC
cdr3_aa: CASSGQGATGANVLTF
j_call: TRBJ2-6
v_call: TRBV6-6
d_call: TRBD1
clone_size: NA

cdr3_nt: TGTGCCAGCAGCTTAGCTTTAGCGGGACTAGCCTACAATGAGCAGTTCTTC
cdr3_aa: CASSLALAGLAYNEQFF
j_call: TRBJ2-1
v_call: TRBV7-9
d_call: TRBD2
clone_size: once

cdr3_nt: TGTGCCAGCCAGGGACAGGTCAACACCGGGGAGCTGTTTTTT
cdr3_aa: CASQGQVNTGELFF
j_call: TRBJ2-2
v_call: TRBV9
d_call: TRBD1
clone_size: NA

cdr3_nt: TGTGCCAGCACCGACGGGGGGACAGCGGGAGATACCGGGGAGCTGTTTTTT
cdr3_aa: CASTDGGTAGDTGELFF
j_call: TRBJ2-2
v_call: TRBV6-4
d_call: NA
clone_size: few

cdr3_nt: TGTGCCACACGCCGGGGACAAGGCGAAAAGCATCAGCCCCAGCATTTT
cdr3_aa: CATRRGQGEKHQPQHF
j_call: TRBJ1-5
v_call: TRBV19
d_call: NA
clone_size: NA

cdr3_nt: TGCAGCGGGAAGGACGGAGTGGGTGGGGAGCAGTACTTC
cdr3_aa: CSGKDGVGGEQYF
j_call: TRBJ2-7
v_call: TRBV29-1
d_call: NA
clone_size: few

cdr3_nt: TGTGCCAGCAGCTGGGGGACTAGCGGGAGAGGTGGCAATGAGCAGTTCTTC
cdr3_aa: CASSWGTSGRGGNEQFF
j_call: TRBJ2-1
v_call: TRBV4-2
d_call: TRBD2
clone_size: once

cdr3_nt: TGTGCCAGCAGCTTAGGAGGGGTCAGGACTGAAGCTTTCTTT
cdr3_aa: CASSLGGVRTEAFF
j_call: TRBJ1-1
v_call: TRBV11-3
d_call: NA
clone_size: NA

cdr3_nt: TGTGCCAGCAGTAGGACTCTAACTAGCAATCAGCCCCAGCATTTT
cdr3_aa: CASSRTLTSNQPQHF
j_call: TRBJ1-5
v_call: TRBV28
d_call: NA
clone_size: NA

cdr3_nt: TGTGCCAGCAGTTTGCAATCCAGGGGTAGCAATCAGCCCCAGCATTTT
cdr3_aa: CASSLQSRGSNQPQHF
j_call: TRBJ1-5
v_call: TRBV27
d_call: NA
clone_size: once

cdr3_nt: TGTGCCAGCCCCGGGACTCTTCCGAATGAGCAGTTCTTC
cdr3_aa: CASPGTLPNEQFF
j_call: TRBJ2-1
v_call: TRBV7-9
d_call: NA
clone_size: NA

cdr3_nt: TGTGCCAGCAGTAATGACAGGGACGGAAACACCATATATTTT
cdr3_aa: CASSNDRDGNTIYF
j_call: TRBJ1-3
v_call: TRBV27
d_call: TRBD1
clone_size: NA

cdr3_nt: TGTGCCAGCAGCACAGGGTCCTACGAGCAGTACTTC
cdr3_aa: CASSTGSYEQYF
j_call: TRBJ2-7
v_call: TRBV7-9
d_call: NA
clone_size: once

cdr3_nt: TGTGCCAGCAGCTTAGTCGTTTTGCGTTTGGGACTGAATGAAAAACTGTTTTTT
cdr3_aa: CASSLVVLRLGLNEKLFF
j_call: TRBJ1-4
v_call: TRBV7-9
d_call: NA
clone_size: few

cdr3_nt: TGTGCCAGCAGTTTCTTCTCAGTAGAATCGAACAATGAGCAGTTCTTC
cdr3_aa: CASSFFSVESNNEQFF
j_call: TRBJ2-1
v_call: TRBV6-5
d_call: NA
clone_size: few

cdr3_nt: TGCAGTGGACTAGCGGAGACCTACAATGAGCAGTTCTTC
cdr3_aa: CSGLAETYNEQFF
j_call: TRBJ2-1
v_call: TRBV29-1
d_call: TRBD2
clone_size: NA

cdr3_nt: TGCGCCAGCAGCCAAGTTAGCGGGAGCGCAGATACGCAGTATTTT
cdr3_aa: CASSQVSGSADTQYF
j_call: TRBJ2-3
v_call: TRBV4-1
d_call: TRBD2
clone_size: once

cdr3_nt: TGTGCCATCAGTGAAGGGACAGCCCTTAACTATGGCTACACCTTC
cdr3_aa: CAISEGTALNYGYTF
j_call: TRBJ1-2
v_call: TRBV10-3
d_call: TRBD1
clone_size: NA

cdr3_nt: TGTGCCAGCAGCACTAATCGTACGAGGACAAAGTCGGGCCAACGTCCTACTTTC
cdr3_aa: CASSTNRTRTKSGQRPTF
j_call: TRBJ2-6
v_call: TRBV7-1
d_call: NA
clone_size: NA

cdr3_nt: TGTGCCAGCAGCTATCTGGGCGGGGAGCTGTTTTTT
cdr3_aa: CASSYLGGELFF
j_call: TRBJ2-2
v_call: TRBV5-4
d_call: NA
clone_size: NA

cdr3_nt: TGTGCCAGCAGCTCCCATAGCGGGTGCACAGATACGCAGTATTTT
cdr3_aa: CASSSHSGCTDTQYF
j_call: TRBJ2-3
v_call: TRBV21-1
d_call: NA
clone_size: NA

cdr3_nt: TGCGCCAGCAGTGTGGTTTGGATTAAACAGGGCCTGGACGAGCAGTACTTC
cdr3_aa: CASSVVWIKQGLDEQYF
j_call: TRBJ2-7
v_call: TRBV10-1
d_call: NA
clone_size: NA

cdr3_nt: TGTGCCAGCACTGCCCTAGCGGGACCCTACAATGAGCAGTTCTTC
cdr3_aa: CASTALAGPYNEQFF
j_call: TRBJ2-1
v_call: TRBV7-8
d_call: TRBD2
clone_size: NA

cdr3_nt: TGTGCCAGCAGCTTCAGGGGGCCTTCCTTTAATGAAAAACTGTTTTTT
cdr3_aa: CASSFRGPSFNEKLFF
j_call: TRBJ1-4
v_call: TRBV5-4
d_call: TRBD1
clone_size: NA

cdr3_nt: TGTGCCAGTAGTTTTAGCGGGGCCTACGAGCAGTACTTC
cdr3_aa: CASSFSGAYEQYF
j_call: TRBJ2-7
v_call: TRBV19
d_call: TRBD2
clone_size: few

cdr3_nt: TGTGCCAGCAGCACGGGACTAGCGGTGATTGGGGAGCAGTTCTTC
cdr3_aa: CASSTGLAVIGEQFF
j_call: TRBJ2-1
v_call: TRBV7-9
d_call: TRBD2
clone_size: NA

cdr3_nt: TGTGCCAGCAGCCATGATCGGGACTACCGTTCAGATACGCAGTATTTT
cdr3_aa: CASSHDRDYRSDTQYF
j_call: TRBJ2-3
v_call: TRBV11-1
d_call: TRBD2
clone_size: NA